These T cell receptor beta chains were read from a single sample in a study of technical replicates of blood from a handful of donors. Clones were read by immunoSEQ multiplex PCR, and TCRdb kept only the in-frame ones, dropping some. The sample holds over 50,000 clones, 97% seen once. The sample consisted of T cells isolated from PBMCs. The source of these receptors is a human donor in good health. Each CDR3 is given with its conserved first and last residue.

>TRBJ2-1|TRBV11-3
CASSSWTGGDNEQFF
>TRBJ1-1|TRBV10-1
CASSRQRNTEAFF
>TRBJ1-3|TRBV28
CASSSSDILRNTIYF
>TRBJ1-6|TRBV6-1
CASSETEYYNSPLHF
>TRBJ2-5|TRBV9
CASSVTSGNQETQYF
>TRBJ1-2|TRBV6-1
CASRTQVSDNYGYTF
>TRBJ1-2|TRBV5-8
CASSRITGLGGYTF
>TRBJ1-2|TRBV5-1
CASSIEGANYGYTF
>TRBJ2-3|TRBV5-1
CASRTLAGRTDTQYF
>TRBJ1-5|TRBV9
CASSRSPAGPQHF
>TRBJ2-1|TRBV6-5
CASSYTAGGNEQFF
>TRBJ2-3|TRBV5-4
CASSSDRIQLGDTQYF
>TRBJ1-2|TRBV9
CASSLRTGRVNGYTF
>TRBJ2-5|TRBV11-2
CASSLGMAQETQYF
>TRBJ2-2|TRBV5-1
CASSLDRADTGELFF
>TRBJ2-3|TRBV6-6
CASKGLAGPLDTQYF
>TRBJ1-5|TRBV7-9
CASSLASPSQEHQPQHF
>TRBJ1-1|TRBV14
CASSQVTSTEAFF
>TRBJ1-6|TRBV10-3
CAISADRANSPLHF
>TRBJ2-5|TRBV19
CASSIWESDRETQYF
>TRBJ2-7|TRBV27
CASSRFRGNSGEQYF
>TRBJ2-1|TRBV6-1
CASSATDRPFFYNEQFF
>TRBJ1-4|TRBV7-9
CASSGEGGFLETNEKLFF
>TRBJ2-3|TRBV15
CATSGSRGLAPRGADTQYF
>TRBJ1-2|TRBV5-1
CASSYLQGAGYGYTF
>TRBJ2-3|TRBV30
CAWSSGQPSTDTQYF
>TRBJ1-5|TRBV18
CASSPPAGNSNQPQHF
>TRBJ1-1|TRBV30
CAWSWGQGGTEAFF
>TRBJ2-7|TRBV28
CASSLLAGSYEQYF
>TRBJ1-2|TRBV2
CASSGGGQGIGYTF
>TRBJ1-5|TRBV28
CASRRDSVPQHF
>TRBJ1-1|TRBV9
CASSRDRGRGGNTEAFF
>TRBJ2-1|TRBV29-1
CSVESVGDRTYNEQFF
>TRBJ2-2|TRBV27
CASTLFAGGTGELFF
>TRBJ2-1|TRBV7-6
CASSLRAFGGSSYNEQFF
>TRBJ1-3|TRBV7-9
CASSPRLSGNTIYF
>TRBJ2-1|TRBV28
CASSSTPLTEQFF
>TRBJ2-7|TRBV5-1
CASSGGDRNYEQYF
>TRBJ1-2|TRBV6-1
CASSDGAVYGYTF
>TRBJ2-7|TRBV2
CASSEQTGPYEQYF
>TRBJ2-1|TRBV28
CASSFETSGSWEQFF
>TRBJ2-2|TRBV19
CASSMGQNTGELFF
>TRBJ1-6|TRBV9
CASSVAGTYNSPLHF
>TRBJ1-1|TRBV19
CASRETSAFF
>TRBJ1-1|TRBV4-1
CASSIQTNTEAFF
>TRBJ2-7|TRBV6-5
CASSYADRSTYEQYF
>TRBJ2-3|TRBV7-3
CASSLRGLAGARSTDTQYF
>TRBJ1-6|TRBV25-1
CASRLPGTYNSPLHF
>TRBJ2-2|TRBV6-1
CAARGLVTGELFF